The 2 T cell receptor beta chains presented below share a single source sample, sequenced in a study of response to subunit inactivated influenza vaccine. TCRdb recomputed calls from the RT-PCR reads with MiXCR, one row per CDR3 protein. Here the sample spans a few hundred thousand distinct CDR3 sequences, approximately 21% being singletons. The sample consisted of PBMCs from blood, taken about 20 months after vaccination. These receptors all come from a man aged 50 to 69 who received an inactivated influenza vaccine.

The genes are TRBV29-1 and TRBJ2-3, with D perhaps TRBD2 (6 bases). The CDR3 totals 13 residues. Germline lookup yields CDR1 SQVTM and CDR2 ANQGSEA. V lost 6 bases and J 5 bases, leaving 15 bases between the germline ends. The CDR3 coding sequence is TGCAGCGTCGCGGGACGGGTGGGAGATACGCAGTATTTT. It yields the protein CSVAGRVGDTQYF.

V gene TRBV29-1 combines with J gene TRBJ1-2; D is unclear. The V gene's germline CDR1 is SQVTM and CDR2 ANQGSEA. Trimming pared 7 bases from V and 1 base from J, leaving 19 bases between. The CDR3 is 15 amino acids. The CDR3 reads CSAKRLTDNNYGYTF. Here the CDR3 DNA reads TGCAGCGCCAAAAGACTGACGGATAATAACTATGGCTACACCTTC.